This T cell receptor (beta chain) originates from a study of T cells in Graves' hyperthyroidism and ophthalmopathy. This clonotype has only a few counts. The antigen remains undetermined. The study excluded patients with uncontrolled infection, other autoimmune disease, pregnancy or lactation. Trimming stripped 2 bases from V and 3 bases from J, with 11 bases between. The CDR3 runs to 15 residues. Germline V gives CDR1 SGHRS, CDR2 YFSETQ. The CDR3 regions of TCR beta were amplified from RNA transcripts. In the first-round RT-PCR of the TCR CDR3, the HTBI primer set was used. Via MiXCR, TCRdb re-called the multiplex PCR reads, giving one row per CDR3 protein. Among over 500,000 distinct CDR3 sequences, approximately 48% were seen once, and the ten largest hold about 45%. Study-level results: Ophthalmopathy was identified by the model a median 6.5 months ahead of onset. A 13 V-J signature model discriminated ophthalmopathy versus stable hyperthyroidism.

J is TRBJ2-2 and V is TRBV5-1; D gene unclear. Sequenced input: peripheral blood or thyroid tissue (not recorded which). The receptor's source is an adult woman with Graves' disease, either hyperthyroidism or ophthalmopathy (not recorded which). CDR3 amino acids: CASSLSQADTGELFF. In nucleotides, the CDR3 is TGCGCCAGCAGCTTATCGCAGGCGGACACCGGGGAGCTGTTTTTT.